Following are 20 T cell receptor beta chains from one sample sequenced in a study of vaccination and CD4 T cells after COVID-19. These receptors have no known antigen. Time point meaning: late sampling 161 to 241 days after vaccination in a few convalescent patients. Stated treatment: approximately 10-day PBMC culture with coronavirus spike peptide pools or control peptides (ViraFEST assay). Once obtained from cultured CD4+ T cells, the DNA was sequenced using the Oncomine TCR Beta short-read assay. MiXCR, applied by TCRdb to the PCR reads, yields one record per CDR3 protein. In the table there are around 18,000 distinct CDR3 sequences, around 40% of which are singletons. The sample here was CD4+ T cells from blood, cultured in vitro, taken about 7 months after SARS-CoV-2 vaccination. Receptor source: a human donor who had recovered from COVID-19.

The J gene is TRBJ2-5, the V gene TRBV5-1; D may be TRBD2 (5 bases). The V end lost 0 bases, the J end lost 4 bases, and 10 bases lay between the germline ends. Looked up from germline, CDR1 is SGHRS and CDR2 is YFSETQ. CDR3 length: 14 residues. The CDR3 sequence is CASSLVGMGETQYF. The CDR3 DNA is TGCGCCAGCAGCTTGGTCGGGATGGGAGAGACCCAGTACTTC.

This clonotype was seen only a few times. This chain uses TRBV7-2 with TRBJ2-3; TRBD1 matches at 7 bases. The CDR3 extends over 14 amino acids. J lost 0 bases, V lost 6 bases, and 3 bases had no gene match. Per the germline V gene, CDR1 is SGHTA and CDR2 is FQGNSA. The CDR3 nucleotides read TGTGCCAGCAGGAAGGGGGCTAGCACAGATACGCAGTATTTT. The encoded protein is CASRKGASTDTQYF. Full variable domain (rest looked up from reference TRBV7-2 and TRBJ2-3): GAGVSQSPSNKVTEKGKDVELRCDPISGHTALYWYRQSLGQGLEFLIYFQGNSAPDKSGLPSDRFSAERTGGSVSTLTIQRTQQEDSAVYLCASRKGASTDTQYFGPGTRLTVL.

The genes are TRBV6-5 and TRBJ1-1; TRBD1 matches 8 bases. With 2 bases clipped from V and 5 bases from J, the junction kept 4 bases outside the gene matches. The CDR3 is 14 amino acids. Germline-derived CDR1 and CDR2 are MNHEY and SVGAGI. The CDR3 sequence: CASSYGQGGTEAFF. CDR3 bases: TGTGCCAGCAGTTACGGACAGGGTGGGACTGAAGCTTTCTTT.

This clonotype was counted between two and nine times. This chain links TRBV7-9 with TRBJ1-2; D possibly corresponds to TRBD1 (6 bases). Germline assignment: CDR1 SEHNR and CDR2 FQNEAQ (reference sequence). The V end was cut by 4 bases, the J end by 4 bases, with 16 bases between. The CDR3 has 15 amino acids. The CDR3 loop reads CASSSHWTASYGYTF. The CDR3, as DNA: TGTGCCAGCAGCTCCCACTGGACAGCGAGCTATGGCTACACCTTC.

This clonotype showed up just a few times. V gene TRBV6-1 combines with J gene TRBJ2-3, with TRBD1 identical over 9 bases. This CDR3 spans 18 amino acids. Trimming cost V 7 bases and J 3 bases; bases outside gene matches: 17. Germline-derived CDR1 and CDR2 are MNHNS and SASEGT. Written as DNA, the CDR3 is TGTGCCAGCAACACAGACCACTCGAAGGGACAGGGAACAGATACGCAGTATTTT. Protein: CASNTDHSKGQGTDTQYF.

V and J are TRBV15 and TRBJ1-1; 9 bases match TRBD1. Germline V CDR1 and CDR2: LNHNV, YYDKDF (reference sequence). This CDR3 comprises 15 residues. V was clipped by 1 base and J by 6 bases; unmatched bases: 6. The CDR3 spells CATSRVGQGLSEAFF. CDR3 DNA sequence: TGTGCCACCAGCAGAGTGGGACAGGGTCTTTCTGAAGCTTTCTTT.

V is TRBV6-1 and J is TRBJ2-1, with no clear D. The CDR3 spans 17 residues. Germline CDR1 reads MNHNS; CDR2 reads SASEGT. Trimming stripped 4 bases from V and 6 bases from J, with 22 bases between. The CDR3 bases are TGTGCCAGCAGTGGCCGCCCCCTTGTTGGGTTGTTCAATGAGCAGTTCTTC. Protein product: CASSGRPLVGLFNEQFF.

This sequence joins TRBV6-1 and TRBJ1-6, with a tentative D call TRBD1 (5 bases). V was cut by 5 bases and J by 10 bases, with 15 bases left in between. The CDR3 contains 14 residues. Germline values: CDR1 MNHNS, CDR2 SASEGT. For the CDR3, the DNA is TGTGCCAGCAGTAGTACAGGTTCGCGGTCACCCCTCCACTTT. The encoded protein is CASSSTGSRSPLHF.

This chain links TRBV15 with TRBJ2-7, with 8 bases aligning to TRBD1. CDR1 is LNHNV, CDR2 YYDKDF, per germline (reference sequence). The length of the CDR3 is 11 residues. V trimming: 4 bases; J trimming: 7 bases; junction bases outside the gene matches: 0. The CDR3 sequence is CATSNRGEQYF. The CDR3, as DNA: TGTGCCACCAGCAACAGGGGGGAGCAGTACTTC.

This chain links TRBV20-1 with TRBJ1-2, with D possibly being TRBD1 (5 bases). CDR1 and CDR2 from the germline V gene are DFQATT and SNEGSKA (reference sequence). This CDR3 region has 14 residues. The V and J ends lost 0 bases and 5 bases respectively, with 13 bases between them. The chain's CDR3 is CSARDPGRVYGYTF. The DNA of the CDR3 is TGCAGTGCTAGAGATCCTGGCAGGGTTTATGGCTACACCTTC.

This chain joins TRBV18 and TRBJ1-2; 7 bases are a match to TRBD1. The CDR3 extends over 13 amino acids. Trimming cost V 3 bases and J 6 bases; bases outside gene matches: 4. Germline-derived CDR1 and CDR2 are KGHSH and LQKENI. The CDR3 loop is CASSPNRGDGYTF. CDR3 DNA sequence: TGTGCCAGCTCACCTAACAGGGGAGATGGCTACACCTTC.

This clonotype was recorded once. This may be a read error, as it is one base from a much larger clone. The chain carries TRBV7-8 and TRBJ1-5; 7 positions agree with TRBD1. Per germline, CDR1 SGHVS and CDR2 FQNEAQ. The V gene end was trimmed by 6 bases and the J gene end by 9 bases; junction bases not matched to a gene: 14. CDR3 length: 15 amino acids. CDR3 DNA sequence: TGTGCCAGCAGTTTGACACGGGACAGATGGCGGCCCCAGCATTTT. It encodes CASSLTRDRWRPQHF.

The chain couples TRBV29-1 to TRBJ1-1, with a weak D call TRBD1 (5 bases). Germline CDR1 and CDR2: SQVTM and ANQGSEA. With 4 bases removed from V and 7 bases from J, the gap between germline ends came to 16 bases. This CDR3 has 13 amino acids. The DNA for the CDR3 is TGCAGCGTTGGAGGCAGGGCGAGGAATGAAGCTTTCTTT. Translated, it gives CSVGGRARNEAFF.

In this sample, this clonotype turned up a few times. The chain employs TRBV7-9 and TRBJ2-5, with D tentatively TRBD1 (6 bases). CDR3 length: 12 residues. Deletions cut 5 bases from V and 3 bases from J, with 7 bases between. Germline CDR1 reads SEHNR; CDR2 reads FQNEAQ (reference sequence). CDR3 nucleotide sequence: TGTGCCAGCAGCGGACAGAAAGAGACCCAGTACTTC. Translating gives CASSGQKETQYF. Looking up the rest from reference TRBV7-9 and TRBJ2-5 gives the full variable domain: DTGVSQNPRHKITKRGQNVTFRCDPISEHNRLYWYRQTLGQGPEFLTYFQNEAQLEKSRLLSDRFSAERPKGSFSTLEIQRTEQGDSAMYLCASSGQKETQYFGPGTRLLVL.

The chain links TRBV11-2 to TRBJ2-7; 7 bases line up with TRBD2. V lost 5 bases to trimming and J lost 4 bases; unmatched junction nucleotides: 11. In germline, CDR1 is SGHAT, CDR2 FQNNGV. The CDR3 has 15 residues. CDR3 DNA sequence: TGTGCCAGCAGCCGCTTGGGCGGGAGAGTTTACGAGCAGTACTTC. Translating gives CASSRLGGRVYEQYF.

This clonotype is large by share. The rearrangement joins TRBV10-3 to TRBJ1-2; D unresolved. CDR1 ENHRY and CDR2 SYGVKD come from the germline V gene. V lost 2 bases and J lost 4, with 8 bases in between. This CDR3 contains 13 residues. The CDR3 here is CAISERIAYGYTF. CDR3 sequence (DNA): TGTGCCATCAGTGAGAGGATAGCCTATGGCTACACCTTC.

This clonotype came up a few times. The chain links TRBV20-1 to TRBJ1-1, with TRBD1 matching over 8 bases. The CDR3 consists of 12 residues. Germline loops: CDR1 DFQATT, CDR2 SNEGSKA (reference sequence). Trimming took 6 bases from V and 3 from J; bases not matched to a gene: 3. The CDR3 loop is CSARQGYTEAFF. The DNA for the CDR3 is TGCAGTGCGAGACAGGGGTACACTGAAGCTTTCTTT.

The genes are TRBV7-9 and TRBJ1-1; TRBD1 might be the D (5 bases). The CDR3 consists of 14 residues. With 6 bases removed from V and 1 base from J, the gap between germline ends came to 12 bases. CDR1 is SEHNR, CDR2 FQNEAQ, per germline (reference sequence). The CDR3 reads CASSLTQGNTEAFF. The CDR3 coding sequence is TGTGCCAGCAGTTTGACCCAGGGGAACACTGAAGCTTTCTTT. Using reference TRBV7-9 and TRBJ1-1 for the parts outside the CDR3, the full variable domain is DTGVSQNPRHKITKRGQNVTFRCDPISEHNRLYWYRQTLGQGPEFLTYFQNEAQLEKSRLLSDRFSAERPKGSFSTLEIQRTEQGDSAMYLCASSLTQGNTEAFFGQGTRLTVV.

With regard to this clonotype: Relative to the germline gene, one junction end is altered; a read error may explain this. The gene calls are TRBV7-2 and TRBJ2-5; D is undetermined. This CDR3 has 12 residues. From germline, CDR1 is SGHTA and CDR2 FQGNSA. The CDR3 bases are TGTGCCAGCAGCTACTACCAGGAGACCCAGTACTTC. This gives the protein CASSYYQETQYF. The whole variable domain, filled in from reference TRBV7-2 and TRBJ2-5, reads GAGVSQSPSNKVTEKGKDVELRCDPISGHTALYWYRQSLGQGLEFLIYFQGNSAPDKSGLPSDRFSAERTGGSVSTLTIQRTQQEDSAVYLCASSYYQETQYFGPGTRLLVL.

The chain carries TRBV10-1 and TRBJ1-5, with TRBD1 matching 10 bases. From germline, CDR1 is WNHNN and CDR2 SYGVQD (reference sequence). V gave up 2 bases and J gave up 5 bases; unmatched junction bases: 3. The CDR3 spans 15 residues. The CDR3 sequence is CASSEETGGDQPQHF. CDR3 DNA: TGCGCCAGCAGTGAGGAGACAGGGGGCGATCAGCCCCAGCATTTT.